This T cell receptor (beta chain) was sequenced in a study of monozygotic twins with cystic fibrosis. Looking at the study overall: Libraries were built from three micrograms of fragmented DNA using about 15 PCR cycles.

The table came from immunoSEQ multiplex PCR; TCRdb's copy has only in-frame clones and leaves some out. This table holds tens of thousands of clones, about 93% found once. Germline loops: CDR1 MNHNS, CDR2 SASEGT. The ends lost 5 bases at V and 7 bases at J; junction bases unmatched: 6. The CDR3 has 13 amino acids. This clone appeared once. The genes are TRBV6-1 and TRBJ1-2, with 8 positions matching TRBD1. Specimen: blood. The TCR originated in a boy aged 2 to 10 with cystic fibrosis. For the CDR3, the DNA is TGTGCCAGCAGTTCGGACAGGGTCTCTGGCTACACCTTC. Translating gives CASSSDRVSGYTF.